The clone carrying this TCR beta chain was seen a handful of times. With 1 base removed from V and 6 bases from J, the gap between germline ends came to 12 bases. This CDR3 spans 14 amino acids. Germline assignment: CDR1 MNHEY and CDR2 SMNVEV (reference sequence). How the authors handled the data: Reference gene primer amplification in the assay estimated nucleated cell counts. Data came from immunoSEQ multiplex PCR; TCRdb stores just in-frame clones and leaves some out. V and J calls and clone size come straight from that table; D and trimming were deduced from the DNA. This sample carries about 220,000 clones, roughly 84% of them seen once, and the ten largest clones take 1.5% to 2%. This sample stems from a study of blood T cell repertoires in COVID-19. Across the whole study: Italy, Spain and the United States were the sources of the convalescent and acute COVID-19 samples. From T cells, B-cell-depleted T cells, or PBMCs came the material, which was cDNA or gDNA.

Sequencing input: peripheral blood. The genes are TRBV27 and TRBJ1-1; D perhaps matches TRBD1 (6 bases). This receptor was taken from a man in his forties or fifties with active or convalescent COVID-19. CDR3 sequence: CASSLYRRGPEAFF. The CDR3 DNA follows: TGTGCCAGCAGTTTATACCGCAGGGGCCCTGAAGCTTTCTTT.